A single sample is the source of the 18 T cell receptor beta chains below, sequenced in a study of blood T cell repertoires in COVID-19. The protocol was immunoSEQ multiplex PCR, while the TCRdb copy is restricted to in-frame clones and leaves out a portion. The profile shows about 210,000 clones, approximately 80% of them singletons. The sample comprised peripheral blood. The receptors were sampled from a woman at least 80 years old with COVID-19, enrolled during active disease.

J is TRBJ2-5 and V is TRBV5-1; D remains unclear. V lost 0 bases and J lost 5, with 5 bases in between. Germline loops: CDR1 SGHRS, CDR2 YFSETQ. The CDR3 has 12 amino acids. The chain's CDR3 is CASSLESETQYF. CDR3 in DNA: TGCGCCAGCAGCTTGGAATCGGAGACCCAGTACTTC. Full variable domain (missing parts from reference TRBV5-1 and TRBJ2-5): KAGVTQTPRYLIKTRGQQVTLSCSPISGHRSVSWYQQTPGQGLQFLFEYFSETQRNKGNFPGRFSGRQFSNSRSEMNVSTLELGDSALYLCASSLESETQYFGPGTRLLVL.

The chain recombines TRBV7-9 with TRBJ2-3; 7 bases are a match to TRBD2. Germline values: CDR1 SEHNR, CDR2 FQNEAQ (reference sequence). The CDR3 runs 16 residues. J gave up 2 bases and V 5 bases, and 10 bases lay outside the gene matches. The CDR3 sequence: CASSPRGGRVTDTQYF. CDR3 nucleotide sequence: TGTGCCAGCAGCCCCCGGGGTGGGAGGGTCACAGATACGCAGTATTTT.

This clone was counted once. One junction end disagrees with the germline gene, perhaps due to a read error. The chain links TRBV15 to TRBJ2-7; the D is unclear. The germline V gene has CDR1 LNHNV and CDR2 YYDKDF (reference sequence). CDR3 size: 14 residues. The CDR3 region has the DNA TGTGCCGCCAGCCCCTCGAGGCCTATCTACGAGCAGTACTTC. This translates into CAASPSRPIYEQYF.

V is TRBV5-5 and J is TRBJ2-5; D is perhaps TRBD2 (7 bases). The CDR3 totals 15 residues. The V gene's germline CDR1 is SGHKS and CDR2 YYEKEE (reference sequence). With 4 bases removed from V and 6 bases from J, the gap between germline ends came to 19 bases. CDR3 bases: TGTGCCAGCAGCACAATGGGGGCAGCGGGGCAGACCCAGTACTTC. Its translation is CASSTMGAAGQTQYF.

The V gene is TRBV5-4, the J gene TRBJ1-3, with unresolved D. This CDR3 has 15 amino acids. V was clipped by 3 bases and J by 0 bases, with 10 bases between them. Per the germline V gene, CDR1 is SGHNT and CDR2 is YYREEE (reference sequence). The CDR3 sequence: CASSSLQFSGNTIYF. The CDR3 DNA reads as TGTGCCAGCAGCTCGCTACAGTTCTCTGGAAACACCATATATTTT. Together with reference TRBV5-4 and TRBJ1-3, the CDR3 gives the full variable domain: ETGVTQSPTHLIKTRGQQVTLRCSSQSGHNTVSWYQQALGQGPQFIFQYYREEENGRGNFPPRFSGLQFPNYSSELNVNALELDDSALYLCASSSLQFSGNTIYFGEGSWLTVV.

The genes are TRBV5-1 and TRBJ1-5, with TRBD1 matching 8 bases. Germline-derived CDR1 and CDR2 are SGHRS and YFSETQ. The CDR3 covers 15 residues. V was clipped by 4 bases and J by 2 bases; unmatched bases: 5. The CDR3 here is CASSPQGGRNQPQHF. Written as DNA, the CDR3 is TGCGCCAGCAGCCCACAGGGGGGACGCAATCAGCCCCAGCATTTT.

In this sample, this clone turned up once. This chain uses TRBV6-1 with TRBJ1-4, with D unresolved. Germline values: CDR1 MNHNS, CDR2 SASEGT. The CDR3 runs 16 residues. Between the trimmed V and J ends, which lost 0 bases and 0 bases, there was a span of 8 bases. DNA for the CDR3: TGTGCCAGCAGTGAAGCGGCAGGCACAACTAATGAAAAACTGTTTTTT. Protein: CASSEAAGTTNEKLFF.

This chain joins TRBV11-2 and TRBJ1-1; tentative D call: TRBD1 (5 bases). There are 12 residues in the CDR3. Germline CDR1 SGHAT, CDR2 FQNNGV. With 1 base removed from V and 6 bases from J, the gap between germline ends came to 6 bases. In nucleotides, the CDR3 is TGTGCCAGCAGCTTAGTAGGGGCTGAAGCTTTCTTT. It is translated as CASSLVGAEAFF.

In this sample, this clone turned up once. The gene calls are TRBV4-2 and TRBJ1-4; D gene unclear. The germline V gene has CDR1 LGHNA and CDR2 YNFKEQ. The CDR3 length is 12 residues. V was pared by 1 base and J by 5 bases, with 2 bases between. The CDR3 loop is CASSQANEKLFF. CDR3 nucleotides: TGTGCCAGCAGCCAAGCGAATGAAAAACTGTTTTTT.

Only a few counts were recorded for this clone. This chain joins TRBV5-5 and TRBJ2-2, with 11 bases that match TRBD1. J lost 4 bases, V lost 4 bases, and 9 bases had no gene match. The CDR3 is 17 amino acids. Germline V gives CDR1 SGHKS, CDR2 YYEKEE (reference sequence). CDR3 DNA sequence: TGTGCCAGCAGCCTGGGTCCGGGACAGGGGGTCACCGGGGAGCTGTTTTTT. Translated, it gives CASSLGPGQGVTGELFF.

The chain is built from TRBV20-1 and TRBJ2-5; D gene ambiguous. Between the trimmed V and J ends, which lost 6 bases and 5 bases, there was a span of 7 bases. The CDR3 length is 10 residues. CDR1 and CDR2 from the germline V gene are DFQATT and SNEGSKA (reference sequence). The CDR3 DNA follows: TGCAGTGCCAAAGAGGAGACCCAGTACTTC. Protein sequence: CSAKEETQYF.

The chain uses TRBV28 and TRBJ1-1, with 7 bases fitting TRBD1. The CDR3 is 14 amino acids. Germline CDR1 MDHEN, CDR2 SYDVKM. J gave up 2 bases and V 6 bases, and 6 bases lay outside the gene matches. The chain's CDR3 is CASRGGTANTEAFF. The CDR3 DNA is TGTGCCAGCAGAGGAGGGACAGCCAACACTGAAGCTTTCTTT.

The V gene is TRBV5-1, the J gene TRBJ2-7; D may be TRBD1 (6 bases). This CDR3 has 16 amino acids. Germline V gene data show CDR1 as SGHRS and CDR2 as YFSETQ. V lost 3 bases and J 2 bases, leaving 18 bases between the germline ends. The CDR3 spells CASSSLLGTPTYEQYF. CDR3 in DNA: TGCGCCAGCAGCTCGCTCCTCGGGACACCCACCTACGAGCAGTACTTC.

The rearrangement uses TRBV6-5 and TRBJ2-7; tentative D call: TRBD1 (5 bases). The V end was cut by 8 bases, the J end by 0 bases, with 8 bases between. The germline V gene encodes CDR1 MNHEY and CDR2 SVGAGI. The CDR3 is made up of 12 amino acids. As DNA, the CDR3 is TGTGCCAGCTACAGGAGCTCCTACGAGCAGTACTTC. Amino acids: CASYRSSYEQYF.

This chain connects TRBV3-1 (or the pseudogene TRBV3-2) to TRBJ2-2, with D tentatively TRBD1 (6 bases). Germline values: CDR1 LGHDT, CDR2 YNNKEL (reference sequence). CDR3 length equals 16 residues. The V end lost 1 base, the J end lost 1 base, and 10 bases lay between the germline ends. CDR3 sequence: CASSQVGGRNTGELFF. For the CDR3, the DNA is TGTGCCAGCAGCCAAGTAGGGGGACGGAACACCGGGGAGCTGTTTTTT.

The chain employs TRBV10-3 and TRBJ2-3; a weak D match, TRBD2 (5 bases). Germline V gene data show CDR1 as ENHRY and CDR2 as SYGVKD. The CDR3 has 13 amino acids. With 0 bases removed from V and 6 bases from J, the gap between germline ends came to 7 bases. DNA for the CDR3: TGTGCCATCAGTGAGTCGGAGCGGGATACGCAGTATTTT. Residues: CAISESERDTQYF.

The J gene is TRBJ1-1, the V gene TRBV5-1, with 8 bases lining up with TRBD1. This CDR3 has 15 residues. Germline CDR1 and CDR2: SGHRS and YFSETQ. V lost 3 bases, J lost 1 base, and 5 bases stayed unmatched. DNA of the CDR3: TGCGCCAGCAGCTCCGCAGGGGGCACGAACACTGAAGCTTTCTTT. The encoded protein is CASSSAGGTNTEAFF.

The chain uses TRBV19 and TRBJ1-1, with 11 bases fitting TRBD1. The CDR3 is 16 amino acids. Trimming removed 11 bases from V and 4 bases from J; junction bases left unmatched: 15. CDR1 LNHDA and CDR2 SQIVND come from the germline V gene (reference sequence). The DNA for the CDR3 is TGTGCCTCGCAAGCCGGAACCGGGACAGGGGGCACTGAAGCTTTCTTT. Its translation: CASQAGTGTGGTEAFF. Filled out from reference TRBV19 and TRBJ1-1, the complete variable domain reads DGGITQSPKYLFRKEGQNVTLSCEQNLNHDAMYWYRQDPGQGLRLIYYSQIVNDFQKGDIAEGYSVSREKKESFPLTVTSAQKNPTAFYLCASQAGTGTGGTEAFFGQGTRLTVV.